This record concerns one T cell receptor (beta chain) sequence. The sample is drawn from a study of shared T cell receptors in the human thymus. The data were produced by immunoSEQ multiplex PCR, yet TCRdb's version contains in-frame clones alone and is incomplete. The profile covers 700,000 or so clones, with approximately 83% appearing a single time and more than 0.01% taken by the ten largest. V lost 0 bases and J 0 bases, leaving 9 bases between the germline ends. The CDR3 length is 16 residues. CDR1 and CDR2 from the germline V gene are SGDLS and YYNGEE. These same data were also listed under a study on human thymus T cells. That paper states: Finnish infants who were healthy and having corrective surgery for congenital heart defects made up the donors. Thymic resections from corrective heart surgery supplied the tissue. It looked as if thymic and blood repertoires used V and J genes in a biased way.

The sequencing sample was made of thymocytes. The origin of this receptor is a girl younger than two with a congenital heart defect. V and J are TRBV9 and TRBJ2-2; D uncertain. CDR3 sequence reads: CASSVVRDSNTGELFF. The CDR3 coding sequence is TGTGCCAGCAGCGTAGTTAGAGATTCGAACACCGGGGAGCTGTTTTTT.